The T cell receptor beta chain described here comes from a study of cytomegalovirus exposure and HLA in healthy donors (dated by TCRdb to 2016 to 2017). A note on the overall study: According to an earlier analysis of several hundred of the donors, about 179 million T cells yielded 120 million or so unique TCR beta sequences and approximately 280 Gb of sequence data. A separate validation cohort of about 110 different subjects was used in addition to the approximately 700-subject first cohort. The aim of the study was to test whether cataloging public T cell receptors could identify signatures of past pathogen exposure. Class I and class II HLA loci were covered by the typing at four-digit resolution. Of the approximately 400 genotyped donors, 75% to 85% were placed in the genetic ancestry cluster associated with self-reported Caucasian donors. An early release covering around 630 HLA-typed donors comprised about 310 gigabases of sequencing data and approximately 85 million unique TCR sequences. In a later analysis, previously published TCR beta repertoires from some 640 donors were re-analyzed and high-resolution HLA genotyping was added so that TCR occurrence patterns could be studied. Roughly five DR-DQ haplotypes were handled as single units for association and clustering, since linkage in the cohort was strong. The study profiled the T cell repertoires of approximately 700 subjects by immunosequencing and related them to cytomegalovirus serostatus. In an earlier analysis of a few hundred of the donors, high-throughput TCR beta sequencing was used to judge whether each TCR beta V gene segment behaved as functional or pseudogenic. In a later genetic analysis, genome-wide SNP genotypes for about 55% of the roughly 700 donors were used, and that subset was treated as a discovery cohort. Among a few hundred genotyped donors of the cohort, an average of roughly 240,000 unique TCR beta nucleotide sequences were sequenced per donor, approximately 20% of them non-productive. Rather than drawing on any new phenotypic data, the later analysis identified candidate immune exposures from TCR beta sequences and the way those sequences occurred across donors. To predict cytomegalovirus infection status, the study combined high-throughput TCR immunosequencing, statistical association of individual TCRs with disease status, and machine learning. Typing coverage differed by locus: A, B, C, DRB1 and DQB1 were typed in roughly 620-640 donors, DQA1 in roughly 510, DPA1 in around 580, and DPB1 in 450 to 480. Donor age, sex, ethnicity and CMV serostatus were compiled alongside the repertoire data. All discovery cohort repertoires had been generated on a single sequencing platform. The full study reports these points: A later genetic analysis reported fewer N-insertions in productive TCRs among donors in an Asian-associated ancestry cluster than the roughly 670-donor mean. Compared with equally common non-associated chains, HLA-associated TCR beta chains in a later analysis were more clonally expanded and had lower generation probabilities. Because counts were too low, 15 or so rarely observed V segments, including chromosome 9 orphons, were excluded from the earlier analysis of some 540 of the donors. A few of the identified cytomegalovirus-associated TCR beta chains were confirmed in vitro to be specific for cytomegalovirus antigens. According to the authors, the approach could potentially be generalized to other disease states and immunological phenotypes. CMV serostatus was the only immune exposure information available for the cohort. The cohort was sequenced for TCR beta chains only, and without alpha or paired-chain data the features that could be detected were limited. The 87-base-pair reads could not distinguish some IMGT-functional V segments, including TRBV6-2 and TRBV6-3, so those segments were excluded. Most CMV-associated TCR beta chains appeared to be HLA-restricted in a later analysis, and the HLA associations seemed to be driven largely by CMV exposure. While some public TCRs were present in many individuals, most TCR sequences turned up only very rarely across donors. An earlier analysis of around 500 of the donors showed that most TCR beta V segments appeared in productive rearrangements either about 87% or about 30% of the time, which broadly matched IMGT annotations. According to a later analysis, TCR association rates differed among HLA loci, with DRB1 alleles showing the most associated TCRs and HLA-C alleles showing the fewest. A group of highly shared sequence variants was considered likely to be a technical artifact of the sequencing pipeline. Several of the top co-occurrence clusters appeared to be linked to parvovirus B19, influenza, CMV and Epstein-Barr virus, according to a later analysis. The study gave a list of over 150 TCR beta chains associated with cytomegalovirus. In a later analysis, around 17,000 TCR beta sequences were associated with specific HLA alleles at a false discovery rate of 0.05. Sequencing depth was assumed to be roughly uniform across donors in the presence/absence analyses, though that assumption may not hold. The classifier was reported to diagnose cytomegalovirus status with high specificity and sensitivity in both the original and validation cohorts. An association between a missense DCLRE1C variant and V-gene and J-gene trimming of TCR beta chains was found in a later genetic analysis and replicated in an independent cohort. Linkage disequilibrium might explain the correlated functional status among segregating V segments, but an unknown experimental factor could not be excluded. A further reported finding was that TCR beta sequences accurately predicted the HLA-A and HLA-B alleles for most subjects in the first cohort. When HLA alleles, especially DR and DQ, strongly co-occurred, TCR associations were difficult to assign to individual alleles. Because some donors lacked HLA typing at each locus, the association tests relied only on the typed subset.

With regard to this clone: The antigen it recognizes is unknown. It has no much larger one-base neighbor in the sample; base qualities were not kept.

The cohort comprised around 690 healthy bone marrow donors. At the time of sampling, every cohort member was nominally healthy, though immune exposures that went unrecorded were likely present. The donor was CMV seronegative and belonged to the group of more than 300 seronegative cohort members. Every donor gave a peripheral blood sample, and the peripheral blood mononuclear cells from that sample were used for TCR beta sequencing. The Qiagen DNeasy Blood Extraction Kit was used to extract genomic DNA from the blood cell samples. Sequences SEHNR (CDR1) and FQNEAQ (CDR2) are obtained from the germline V gene (reference sequence). The trim is 5 bases for V and 7 bases for J, with a gap of 14 bases between the germline ends. Its CDR3 holds 14 amino acids, cysteine through phenylalanine. Solely the CDR3 DNA is kept, with 42 bases framed from the first base. Library preparation was by the immunoSEQ multiplex PCR assay. For the multiplex PCR, a mixture combining 60 forward primers for TCR Vbeta segments and 13 reverse primers for TCR Jbeta segments was used. The CDR3 region of rearranged TCR beta genes was amplified from genomic DNA by a multiplex PCR assay. Amplified TCR beta libraries were sequenced as 87-base-pair reads on the Illumina HiSeq System. The original pipeline was this. A later analysis counted some 80 million unique TCR beta chains across the 666 repertoires, and roughly 11 million of these chains were shared by at least two donors. Raw reads were error-corrected and collapsed into unique sequences with a nearest-neighbor algorithm that merged closely related sequences to remove PCR and sequencing errors. To assign V, D and J gene segments, CDR3 sequences were aligned to IMGT reference sequences. For a sequence to be retained, a match of at least six nucleotides to both a V gene segment and a J gene segment was required. Rearrangements were called productive when the CDR3 lacked stop codons and stayed in frame with V and J; all others were non-productive. CDR3 was defined by IMGT convention, running from the second conserved V-encoded cysteine to the conserved J-encoded phenylalanine. The earlier analysis of about 620 of the donors excluded sequences that lacked an unambiguous match to a single V gene segment. An earlier analysis of 587 of the donors classified V segments as functional when productive rearrangements were above 56.7% and as segregating when the standard deviation between donors was above 5%. A statistical classification framework was built to diagnose cytomegalovirus status from the catalog of TCR beta chain sequences. In a later analysis, V and J genes were assigned by comparing TCR nucleotide sequences against IMGT/GENE-DB human TR gene sequences. Using the TCRdist pipeline, a later analysis assigned CDR3 sequences along with most-parsimonious VDJ recombination scenarios. A later analysis defined each TCR beta chain by its CDR3 amino acid sequence plus V-gene family, and excluded reads lacking a unique V-gene family. A later analysis removed 550 to 700 highly shared, low-generation-probability nucleotide sequences to deal with suspected cross-contamination and a sequencing artifact. For each public chain, a later analysis derived a clonal expansion index from normalized ranks of inferred template counts within each repertoire. In a later analysis, generation probabilities were computed with a VDJ recombination model fitted to out-of-frame rearrangements, and the resulting probabilities were checked against IGoR. In a later analysis, TCR-TCR, TCR-HLA and TCR-CMV co-occurrence was scored with hypergeometric tests, and a repertoire-size bias correction was applied to TCR pairs. False discovery rates were estimated in a later analysis by permuting HLA or CMV assignments 20 times. In a later analysis, co-occurring TCRs were grouped with DBSCAN, and TCRdist sequence similarity was added when clustering was performed within HLA-allele-positive subsets. Repertoires with fewer than 30,000 or more than 120,000 public chains, plus five repertoires with anomalous nucleotide sharing, were excluded from co-occurrence clustering. Not all clones reach the TCRdb copy of this immuneACCESS table, which keeps in-frame sequences only. Checked studies attribute under half of the gap to unresolved V genes and leave the rest unexplained. Clone size and the V and J calls come from that table; the DNA yielded D and trimming. In this sample the table shows 130,000 to 150,000 clones, over 70% of which occur a single time. Jointly, the top ten make up 4.5% to 6% of the sample.

The sequence was collected from a male donor in good health and CMV-seronegative. The chain is encoded by TRBV7-9 joined to TRBJ2-2; a tentative D call is TRBD1 (6 bases match). What was sequenced was PBMCs. The CDR3 is CASSRQDRGGELFF. In nucleotide form, the sequence is TGTGCCAGCAGCCGACAGGACCGGGGCGGGGAGCTGTTTTTT.